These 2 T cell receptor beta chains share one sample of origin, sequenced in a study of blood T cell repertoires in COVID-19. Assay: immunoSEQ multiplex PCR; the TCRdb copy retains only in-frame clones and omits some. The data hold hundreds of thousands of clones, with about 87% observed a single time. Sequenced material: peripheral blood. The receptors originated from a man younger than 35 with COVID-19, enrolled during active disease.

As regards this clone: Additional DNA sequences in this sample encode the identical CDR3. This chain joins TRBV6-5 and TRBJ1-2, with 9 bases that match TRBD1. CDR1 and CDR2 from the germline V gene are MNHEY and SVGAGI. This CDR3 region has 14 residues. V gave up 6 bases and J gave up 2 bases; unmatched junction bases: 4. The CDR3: CASSRQGENYGYTF. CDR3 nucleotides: TGTGCCAGCAGCAGACAGGGGGAGAACTATGGCTACACCTTC.

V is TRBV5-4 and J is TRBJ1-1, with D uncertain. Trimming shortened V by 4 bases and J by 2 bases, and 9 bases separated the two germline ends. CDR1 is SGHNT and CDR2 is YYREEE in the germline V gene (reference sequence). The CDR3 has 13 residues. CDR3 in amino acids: CASSHPGNTEAFF. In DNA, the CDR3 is TGTGCCAGCAGCCACCCGGGAAACACTGAAGCTTTCTTT.